One and the same sample provided the 30 T cell receptor beta chains below, sequenced in a study of cytomegalovirus exposure and HLA in healthy donors. The data were produced by immunoSEQ multiplex PCR, yet TCRdb's version contains in-frame clones alone and is incomplete. The profile shows tens of thousands of clones, around 89% of them singletons. Sequenced: PBMCs. The source of these receptors is a woman younger than 35 in good health and CMV-seronegative.

The chain couples TRBV4-3 to TRBJ1-1; D ambiguous. The CDR3 is made up of 16 amino acids. The germline V gene has CDR1 LGHNA and CDR2 YSLEER. The V end lost 0 bases, the J end lost 4 bases, and 15 bases lay between the germline ends. The CDR3 DNA follows: TGCGCCAGCAGCCAAGATAGACGTAAGGGAGGCACTGAAGCTTTCTTT. Its protein is CASSQDRRKGGTEAFF.

The genes are TRBV11-1 and TRBJ2-2; D perhaps matches TRBD2 (6 bases). Germline assignment: CDR1 SGHAT and CDR2 FQDESV (reference sequence). This CDR3 spans 14 amino acids. Between the trimmed V and J ends, which lost 5 bases and 8 bases, there was a span of 15 bases. CDR3 region: CASSPSGGSGELFF. DNA for the CDR3: TGTGCCAGCAGCCCCTCCGGGGGATCTGGGGAGCTGTTTTTT.

Sample share makes this clone medium-sized. The chain employs TRBV30 and TRBJ1-2; TRBD1 agrees at 9 bases. The junction had 10 bases not matched to a gene; V was cut back by 2 bases and J by 6 bases. The V gene's germline CDR1 is GTSNPN and CDR2 SVGIG (reference sequence). The length of the CDR3 is 15 residues. The CDR3, as DNA: TGTGCCTGGAGTCGGGACAGGGCGAAAAAGGATGGCTACACCTTC. Its protein product is CAWSRDRAKKDGYTF.

The rearrangement uses TRBV30 and TRBJ2-7, with a tentative D call TRBD1 (8 bases). The CDR3 contains 13 residues. Trimming stripped 8 bases from V and 2 bases from J, with 16 bases between. CDR1 and CDR2 (germline): GTSNPN, SVGIG (reference sequence). The CDR3, as DNA: TGTGCCGGGGGGGGACAGGCCACCTACGAGCAGTACTTC. As protein: CAGGGQATYEQYF.

This rearrangement joins TRBV5-5 to TRBJ1-2; D is possibly TRBD1 (6 bases). The V gene's germline CDR1 is SGHKS and CDR2 YYEKEE (reference sequence). This CDR3 comprises 16 residues. V lost 0 bases to trimming and J lost 0 bases, with 12 bases between them. CDR3 sequence reads: CASSLGPGTSNYGYTF. CDR3 bases: TGTGCCAGCAGCTTGGGACCCGGGACATCTAACTATGGCTACACCTTC.

The chain is built from TRBV19 and TRBJ2-1; D may be TRBD2 (7 bases). CDR1 is LNHDA and CDR2 is SQIVND in the germline V gene (reference sequence). The V gene lost 1 base and the J gene lost 6 bases, with 19 bases spanning the gap. The CDR3 runs to 17 residues. The CDR3 sequence: CASSIVRSGIGGNEQFF. DNA of the CDR3: TGTGCCAGTAGTATAGTCCGGAGCGGGATAGGGGGCAATGAGCAGTTCTTC.

Here the CDR3 DNA reads TGCGCCAGCAGCTCGACAGGGGGGTCCTACGAGCAGTACTTC. It yields the protein CASSSTGGSYEQYF. The chain has TRBV5-1 and TRBJ2-7, with 9 nucleotides matching TRBD1. Germline CDR1 reads SGHRS; CDR2 reads YFSETQ. The CDR3 covers 14 residues. V lost 3 bases and J lost 1; bases outside the gene matches: 2.

The chain uses TRBV5-1 and TRBJ1-6; D is unclear. Trimming removed 0 bases from V and 0 bases from J, with 7 bases in between. Looked up from germline, CDR1 is SGHRS and CDR2 is YFSETQ. The CDR3 runs 16 residues. The DNA for the CDR3 is TGCGCCAGCAGCTTGGCCGGGAGCTCCTATAATTCACCCCTCCACTTT. It yields the protein CASSLAGSSYNSPLHF.

The chain has TRBV7-8 and TRBJ2-5; 8 nucleotides agree with TRBD2. CDR3 length: 14 amino acids. The ends lost 2 bases at V and 5 bases at J; junction bases unmatched: 4. The germline V gene encodes CDR1 SGHVS and CDR2 FQNEAQ. The CDR3 DNA is TGTGCCAGCAGCTTATCCACGGGAGGGGAGACCCAGTACTTC. Translated, it gives CASSLSTGGETQYF.

V gene TRBV19 combines with J gene TRBJ2-7, with D possibly matching TRBD1 (6 bases). V gave up 5 bases and J gave up 3 bases, with 14 bases separating them. The germline gives CDR1 LNHDA, CDR2 SQIVND (reference sequence). CDR3 length equals 14 residues. CDR3 in DNA: TGTGCCAGTAGTCCCACAGGGACGGGCTACGAGCAGTACTTC. It yields the protein CASSPTGTGYEQYF.

J is TRBJ1-5 and V is TRBV7-2; D remains ambiguous. CDR3 length: 15 residues. V was cut by 2 bases and J by 1 base, with 9 bases left in between. Germline assignment: CDR1 SGHTA and CDR2 FQGNSA. Here the CDR3 reads CASSLSPSSNQPQHF. In nucleotides, the CDR3 is TGTGCCAGCAGCTTATCCCCGTCGAGCAATCAGCCCCAGCATTTT. Full variable domain (outside the CDR3, taken from reference TRBV7-2 and TRBJ1-5): GAGVSQSPSNKVTEKGKDVELRCDPISGHTALYWYRQSLGQGLEFLIYFQGNSAPDKSGLPSDRFSAERTGGSVSTLTIQRTQQEDSAVYLCASSLSPSSNQPQHFGDGTRLSIL.

The chain recombines TRBV10-3 with TRBJ1-5; possibly TRBD1 for D (5 bases). The CDR3 sequence is 15 residues long. Germline CDR1 ENHRY, CDR2 SYGVKD. Trimming pared 0 bases from V and 6 bases from J, leaving 12 bases between. This CDR3 is CAISESGAVRQPQHF. In nucleotides, the CDR3 is TGTGCCATCAGTGAGTCAGGGGCAGTCCGTCAGCCCCAGCATTTT.

The chain recombines TRBV21-1 with TRBJ1-5; the listed D gene, TRBD1, was not tested against the DNA. TRBV21-1 is given as a pseudogene. The length of the CDR3 is 19 residues. CDR3 region: CASSSLPGQGVYSNQPQHF. In nucleotides, the CDR3 is TGTGCCAGCAGCAGCCTCCCGGGACAGGGTGTCTATAGCAATCAGCCCCAGCATTTT.

The V and J genes are TRBV6-1 and TRBJ1-6; TRBD1 matches at 8 bases. The germline V gene encodes CDR1 MNHNS and CDR2 SASEGT. The length of the CDR3 is 15 residues. With V trimmed by 2 bases and J by 6 bases, 3 bases remained unmatched. CDR3 DNA sequence: TGTGCCAGCAGTGAACGGACAGGGACTAATTCACCCCTCCACTTT. Translated: CASSERTGTNSPLHF.

This sequence joins TRBV19 and TRBJ1-5; D is undetermined. The CDR3 totals 17 residues. Germline V gene data show CDR1 as LNHDA and CDR2 as SQIVND (reference sequence). V shed 3 bases and J shed 6 bases, with 21 bases lying between them. The CDR3 DNA is TGTGCCAGTAGTATTGGAGGGCATATCAAACGTGGTCAGCCCCAGCATTTT. Protein: CASSIGGHIKRGQPQHF.

The chain carries TRBV21-1 and TRBJ2-7; the table's TRBD1 call for D was not verified on the DNA. TRBV21-1 is flagged as a pseudogene. This CDR3 has 13 residues. CDR3 sequence: CASRTGESYEQYF. The CDR3 coding sequence is TGTGCCAGCAGGACAGGAGAATCCTACGAGCAGTACTTC.

This chain uses TRBV9 with TRBJ1-2, with a weak D call TRBD1 (5 bases). The CDR3 totals 14 residues. The V and J ends lost 6 bases and 2 bases respectively, with 14 bases between them. The germline CDR1 and CDR2 sequences are SGDLS and YYNGEE. The CDR3 nucleotides read TGTGCCAGCACTCCAGGGCCCGACAACTATGGCTACACCTTC. Its translation is CASTPGPDNYGYTF.

The chain carries TRBV5-6 and TRBJ1-2, with D perhaps TRBD1 (6 bases). Trimming took off 2 bases at V and 4 bases at J, with 12 bases between the two ends. Germline V gives CDR1 SGHDT, CDR2 YYEEEE. The CDR3 runs to 14 residues. The CDR3 region is CASSFSGQSYGYTF. The CDR3 region has the DNA TGTGCCAGCAGCTTCTCTGGACAGAGCTATGGCTACACCTTC.

This sequence joins TRBV14 and TRBJ2-1; the match to TRBD2 covers 9 bases. The CDR3 consists of 14 residues. The junction had 1 base not matched to a gene; V was cut back by 1 base and J by 6 bases. Germline values: CDR1 SGHDN, CDR2 FVKESK. This CDR3 reads CASSQALAGNEQFF. DNA of the CDR3: TGTGCCAGCAGCCAAGCACTAGCGGGCAATGAGCAGTTCTTC.

This sequence joins TRBV27 and TRBJ2-7; D is perhaps TRBD2 (5 bases). This CDR3 region has 15 residues. Per germline, CDR1 MNHEY and CDR2 SMNVEV (reference sequence). The V end was cut by 1 base, the J end by 5 bases, with 15 bases between. The CDR3 bases are TGTGCCAGCAGTTTATTTGGGCGGGCATGGGACGAGCAGTACTTC. Amino acids: CASSLFGRAWDEQYF.

The V call is TRBV29-1, the J call TRBJ1-4, with a possible D match to TRBD1 (6 bases). Germline CDR1 and CDR2: SQVTM and ANQGSEA. The CDR3 extends over 16 amino acids. Trimming removed 0 bases at V and 4 bases at J, with 15 bases between. The CDR3 spells CSVEDPRDIGNEKLFF. The DNA of the CDR3 is TGCAGCGTTGAAGACCCCCGGGACATCGGTAATGAAAAACTGTTTTTT.

This rearrangement joins TRBV28 to TRBJ2-7; 9 positions agree with TRBD1. Germline V gene data show CDR1 as MDHEN and CDR2 as SYDVKM. The J segment lost 5 bases and the V segment lost 5 bases, leaving 4 bases of the junction unmatched. The CDR3 has 13 amino acids. CDR3 loop: CASSQQGADEQYF. DNA of the CDR3: TGTGCCAGCAGTCAACAGGGGGCAGACGAGCAGTACTTC.

The rearrangement uses TRBV5-1 and TRBJ1-2; D gene unclear. Germline lookup yields CDR1 SGHRS and CDR2 YFSETQ. The CDR3 sequence is 14 residues long. Trimming removed 0 bases from V and 2 bases from J, with 8 bases in between. The CDR3, as DNA: TGCGCCAGCAGCTTGGACAGAAGGAACTATGGCTACACCTTC. Its translation is CASSLDRRNYGYTF.

The rearrangement joins TRBV7-2 to TRBJ2-1, with D perhaps matching TRBD2 (6 bases). From germline, CDR1 is SGHTA and CDR2 FQGNSA. This CDR3 has 13 residues. Trimming stripped 5 bases from V and 15 bases from J, with 20 bases between. The CDR3 coding sequence is TGTGCCAGCAGCCCGACCGGGGGACTGGGTGGGTTCTTC. This gives the protein CASSPTGGLGGFF. Variable domain in full (rest from reference TRBV7-2 and TRBJ2-1): GAGVSQSPSNKVTEKGKDVELRCDPISGHTALYWYRQSLGQGLEFLIYFQGNSAPDKSGLPSDRFSAERTGGSVSTLTIQRTQQEDSAVYLCASSPTGGLGGFFGPGTRLTVL.

The chain combines TRBV6-4 with TRBJ2-2; no firm D call. V gave up 4 bases and J gave up 4 bases, with 7 bases separating them. The CDR3 loop spans 13 amino acids. Germline V gene data show CDR1 as MRHNA and CDR2 as SNTAGT. CDR3 sequence (DNA): TGTGCCAGCAGTGGGGCGAGCACCGGGGAGCTGTTTTTT. Its protein is CASSGASTGELFF.

V usage is TRBV27 and J usage is TRBJ2-4; D ambiguous. The germline V gene has CDR1 MNHEY and CDR2 SMNVEV (reference sequence). The CDR3 is made up of 15 amino acids. Trimming took off 4 bases at V and 1 base at J, with 11 bases between the two ends. CDR3 DNA: TGTGCCAGCAGTTCTGTTATTGAGGCCAAAAACATTCAGTACTTC. This translates into CASSSVIEAKNIQYF.

This chain uses TRBV29-1 with TRBJ2-1; TRBD2 matches 14 bases. The CDR3 runs to 17 residues. The germline V gene has CDR1 SQVTM and CDR2 ANQGSEA. V was pared by 4 bases and J by 1 base, with 6 bases of the junction left unmatched. CDR3 amino acids: CSVAGLAGESSYNEQFF. The DNA for the CDR3 is TGCAGCGTTGCGGGACTAGCGGGGGAAAGTTCCTACAATGAGCAGTTCTTC.

CDR3: CATSNQGKNYGYTF. DNA of the CDR3: TGTGCCACCAGCAACCAGGGAAAGAACTATGGCTACACCTTC. The chain uses TRBV15 and TRBJ1-2; D might be TRBD1 (5 bases). The V gene's germline CDR1 is LNHNV and CDR2 YYDKDF (reference sequence). The V end was cut by 4 bases, the J end by 2 bases, with 11 bases between. The CDR3 consists of 14 residues.

This chain connects TRBV9 to TRBJ2-3; 13 bases are a match to TRBD2. The V gene end was trimmed by 4 bases and the J gene end by 4 bases; junction bases not matched to a gene: 9. CDR1 is SGDLS and CDR2 is YYNGEE in the germline V gene. This CDR3 has 17 residues. CDR3 residues: CASSKRTSGSGSDTQYF. In DNA form, the CDR3 reads TGTGCCAGCAGCAAACGGACTAGCGGGAGTGGGTCAGATACGCAGTATTTT.

This clone was detected only once. The rearrangement uses TRBV6-1 and TRBJ2-7, with D perhaps TRBD2 (6 bases). Deletions cut 6 bases from V and 12 bases from J, with 15 bases between. This CDR3 region has 11 residues. In germline, CDR1 is MNHNS, CDR2 SASEGT. The CDR3: CASSPGTPPYF. CDR3 DNA sequence: TGTGCCAGCAGCCCCGGGACTCCGCCGTACTTC.